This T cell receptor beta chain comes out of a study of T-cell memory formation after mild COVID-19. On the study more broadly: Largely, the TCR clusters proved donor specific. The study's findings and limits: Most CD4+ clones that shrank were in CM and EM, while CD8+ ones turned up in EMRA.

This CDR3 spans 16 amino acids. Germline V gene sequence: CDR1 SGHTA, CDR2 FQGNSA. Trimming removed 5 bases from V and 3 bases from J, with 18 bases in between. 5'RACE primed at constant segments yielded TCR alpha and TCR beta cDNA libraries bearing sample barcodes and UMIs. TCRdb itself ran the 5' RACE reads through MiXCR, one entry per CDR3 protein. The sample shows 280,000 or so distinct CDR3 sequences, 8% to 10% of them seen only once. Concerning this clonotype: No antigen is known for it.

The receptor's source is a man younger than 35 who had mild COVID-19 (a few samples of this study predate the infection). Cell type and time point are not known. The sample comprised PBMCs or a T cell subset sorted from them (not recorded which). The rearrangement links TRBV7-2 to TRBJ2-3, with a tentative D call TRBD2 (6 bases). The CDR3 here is CASSLMAGGATDTQYF. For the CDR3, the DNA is TGTGCCAGCAGCCTAATGGCGGGCGGGGCAACAGATACGCAGTATTTT.